The source of this T cell receptor (beta chain) is a study of T-cell reconstitution after alpha-beta-depleted transplantation in children. For this clonotype: Its specificity is unknown.

General study results and limits: Some patients' high day-60 TCRbeta diversity was traced to surviving recipient T cells and thymic progenitors. Alpha-beta T cells present about two months after transplant were reported to originate from several hundred expanded graft clones. Among T cells one year after transplant, newly produced cells accounted for most counts and diversity.

Unique molecular identifiers were used in preparing the TCRbeta library. Each CDR3 protein gets one entry after TCRdb re-called the PCR reads with MiXCR. This table holds approximately 490,000 distinct CDR3 sequences, about 10% found once. The germline gives CDR1 GTSNPN, CDR2 SVGIG (reference sequence). The CDR3 is 13 amino acids. The V gene end was trimmed by 4 bases and the J gene end by 7 bases; junction bases not matched to a gene: 5. The material sequenced was PBMCs, taken before TCRalphabeta/CD19-depleted stem cell transplant. The receptor was derived from a child aged 2 to 9 with inherited bone marrow failure, due to receive a stem cell transplant. The chain links TRBV30 to TRBJ2-1, with TRBD1 identical over 9 bases. The CDR3 sequence is CAWTLTGGNEQFF. CDR3 sequence (DNA): TGTGCCTGGACTCTGACAGGGGGGAATGAGCAGTTCTTC.